Listed here are 7 T cell receptor beta chains from one sample, sequenced in a study of CD8 T cells in ankylosing spondylitis. TCRdb re-called the 5' RACE reads through MiXCR, storing one row per CDR3 protein. The sample yields 200,000 to 250,000 distinct CDR3 sequences, 8% to 10% seen once. Sequenced sample: blood, either unsorted or a sorted T cell fraction (not recorded which). These receptors were taken from a female donor with ankylosing spondylitis or in good health (not recorded which).

This clonotype was recorded at least ten times. This chain links TRBV20-1 with TRBJ2-2; a possible D gene is TRBD1 (5 bases). V gave up 3 bases and J gave up 8 bases, with 10 bases separating them. Germline-derived CDR1 and CDR2 are DFQATT and SNEGSKA (reference sequence). The CDR3 consists of 12 residues. The CDR3 loop is CSASKGIGELFF. DNA for the CDR3: TGCAGTGCTAGTAAGGGGATTGGGGAGCTGTTTTTT.

Many counts were recorded for this clonotype. This rearrangement joins TRBV14 to TRBJ1-2; D remains ambiguous. Looked up from germline, CDR1 is SGHDN and CDR2 is FVKESK. This CDR3 comprises 14 residues. V was trimmed by 3 bases and J by 4 bases, leaving 12 bases between them. The CDR3 DNA reads as TGTGCCAGCAGCCACCTGGGCTCAATCTATGGCTACACCTTC. Translated, it gives CASSHLGSIYGYTF.

This clonotype was seen repeatedly, ten times or more. The chain carries TRBV20-1 and TRBJ2-7; no definite D call. Looked up from germline, CDR1 is DFQATT and CDR2 is SNEGSKA (reference sequence). The CDR3 consists of 10 residues. Trimming cost V 3 bases and J 3 bases, with 3 bases left between them. In DNA, the CDR3 is TGCAGTGCTAGCATCTACGAGCAGTACTTC. This encodes CSASIYEQYF.

This clonotype was observed many times. This chain uses TRBV27 with TRBJ2-6; D remains ambiguous. Trimming removed 5 bases from V and 4 bases from J, with 9 bases in between. Germline V gene sequence: CDR1 MNHEY, CDR2 SMNVEV (reference sequence). The CDR3 consists of 14 residues. CDR3 DNA sequence: TGTGCCAGCAGTGACTCCACCGGGGCCAACGTCCTGACTTTC. Translated, it gives CASSDSTGANVLTF.

Only a few counts were recorded for this clonotype. The rearrangement links TRBV7-2 to TRBJ1-5; D gene uncertain. This CDR3 has 13 amino acids. CDR1 and CDR2 (germline): SGHTA, FQGNSA. The V end lost 4 bases, the J end lost 7 bases, and 11 bases lay between the germline ends. CDR3 in DNA: TGTGCCAGCAGCTCGTCTCGGAGCCAGCCCCAGCATTTT. This gives the protein CASSSSRSQPQHF.

By share, this clonotype counts as medium-sized. The V and J genes are TRBV12-3 or TRBV12-4 and TRBJ2-4; D is ambiguous. The CDR3 sequence is 16 residues long. The V end lost 5 bases, the J end lost 0 bases, and 14 bases lay between the germline ends. The DNA of the CDR3 is TGTGCCAGCAGTGACCGACACCGATTAGCCAAAAACATTCAGTACTTC. As protein: CASSDRHRLAKNIQYF.

The chain is built from TRBV7-9 and TRBJ2-5, with D perhaps TRBD2 (5 bases). Germline-derived CDR1 and CDR2 are SEHNR and FQNEAQ (reference sequence). Between the trimmed V and J ends, which lost 3 bases and 7 bases, there was a span of 15 bases. The CDR3 runs 14 residues. The CDR3 protein is CASSFGSRSGTQYF. In DNA form, the CDR3 reads TGTGCCAGCAGCTTCGGAAGTAGGAGCGGGACCCAGTACTTC.